This TCR beta chain originates from a study of Graves' ophthalmopathy and Graves' hyperthyroidism (dated by TCRdb to the late 2010s). The study in broad terms: Peripheral blood was collected at initial diagnosis, prior to any treatment. The study used signatures of the TCR beta repertoire to tell Graves' ophthalmopathy apart from Graves' hyperthyroidism and to predict which patients would progress to ophthalmopathy. In total, 135 blood samples were TCR-sequenced: around 42 ophthalmopathy, some 75 hyperthyroidism and around 17 hyperthyroidism-to-ophthalmopathy patients. To explore V-J signatures that distinguish ophthalmopathy from hyperthyroidism, a discovery set of around 100 patients was enrolled, made up of 40 to 45 with ophthalmopathy and 57 with stable hyperthyroidism. For independent validation, a separate cohort was made up of approximately 18 hyperthyroidism patients plus 17 patients who later progressed from hyperthyroidism to ophthalmopathy. T-cell repertoires of thyroid tissue and blood were compared in about six hyperthyroidism patients. Following sampling, methimazole starting at 30 mg daily was administered to hyperthyroidism patients, and high-dose intravenous methylprednisolone was administered to ophthalmopathy patients. The full study reports these points: In cross-validation, the 13-signature model distinguished ophthalmopathy from stable hyperthyroidism with around 90% sensitivity and 81.08% specificity, while in the test set the corresponding values were approximately 79% and 70%. No statistical method was used to predetermine the sample size, and group allocation was not hidden from the investigators. Most of the expanded thyroid clonotypes with a frequency above 0.001 were also detected in blood, and it was suggested that the thyroid immune response may be reflected by blood repertoires. In validation, the model predicted ophthalmopathy progression with over 60% sensitivity and approximately 78% specificity; roughly eleven predicted patients were CT-confirmed with GO in a median of around 6 months.

Patients with ophthalmopathy had moderately to severely active disease, with a Clinical Activity Score of 3 or more, a NOSPECS grade of 4 or more, and a disease duration of less than 3 months. Patients were excluded if they had other autoimmune diseases, uncontrolled infections, pregnancy or lactation. Diagnosis relied on clinical symptoms, serum thyroxine, TRAb, thyroid ultrasound and orbital computed tomography. Using Ficoll-Paque density gradient centrifugation, PBMCs were isolated from 10 ml of fresh peripheral blood. Total RNA was extracted with Trizol reagent and quality-checked on an Agilent 2100 Bioanalyzer. TCR beta CDR3 regions were amplified from RNA transcripts for repertoire sequencing. HTBI primers and the Qiagen OneStep RT-PCR kit were used in a first-round RT-PCR, which was followed by a second-round multiplex PCR, size selection and purification. Libraries were sequenced paired-end with 100 bp reads on an Illumina HiSeq2000. Per the source publication's procedure: Reads were processed with SOAPnuke, discarding reads with adapters, uncalled bases, mean Phred below 15, or no exact constant-primer or identifier match. High-quality paired reads were merged with COPE v1.2.5. Clonotypes were defined as unique nucleotide sequences and were aligned to IMGT TRB V, D and J references using MiTCR v1.1. The analysis was limited to V-J combinations with a frequency above 0.0001, which together covered just over 98% of the repertoires. A TCR clonal expansion and chaos score per V-J combination was defined as the ratio of F50 clonal expansion to chaos observed in the TCRdist matrix. Features were reduced by Welch's t-statistics and random forest to approximately 13 V-J combinations, which fed a naive Bayes classifier. The Morisita-Horn index was used to measure how similar the thyroid and blood repertoires were. TCRdb trimmed the raw reads at Q25, called clones with MiXCR and kept productive beta chains. Under each unique CDR3 protein, matching rows form one entry showing the most common genes and DNA. The V and J calls here are based on TCRdb, not the publication. The sample profile shows 650,000 to 900,000 distinct CDR3 sequences; roughly two fifths of them were found once. The ten largest clones capture roughly 45% of the sample.

The table lists this clonotype with a few counts. Its binding antigen is unknown. It has no much larger one-base neighbor in the sample; base qualities were not kept. This receptor was taken from an adult man with Graves' ophthalmopathy. Sequences were obtained from peripheral blood.

The base sequence is TGTGCCAGCAGCTTAGAAAGCGGGAGCTCCTACGAGCAGTACTTC. Its amino acids are CASSLESGSSYEQYF. Recombination connected TRBV7-2 to TRBJ2-7; 8 nucleotides in the junction match TRBD2. According to the germline V gene, CDR1 reads SGHTA and CDR2 reads FQGNSA. At the junction V is shortened by 1 base and J by 0 bases; bases outside the gene matches: 2. The CDR3 spans 15 residues, from the cysteine through the phenylalanine. The CDR3 DNA has 45 bases and is translated from base 1.